Shown below are 5 T cell receptor beta chains from a single sample sequenced in a study of control samples from healthy donors and cancer patients. The data were produced by immunoSEQ multiplex PCR, yet TCRdb's version contains in-frame clones alone and is incomplete. The sample consists of about 98,000 clones, about 91% of them appearing once. Sequenced: blood. The receptors were sampled from a woman between 18 and 29 years old in good health.

There are a few counts of this clone. The chain carries TRBV6-4 and TRBJ2-1, with D possibly matching TRBD1 (5 bases). Germline assignment: CDR1 MRHNA and CDR2 SNTAGT. The V end was cut by 4 bases, the J end by 7 bases, with 11 bases between. The CDR3 covers 13 residues. CDR3 coding DNA: TGTGCCAGCAGTGTTCAGGGCGAAAATGAGCAGTTCTTC. Protein product: CASSVQGENEQFF.

The rearrangement uses TRBV25-1 and TRBJ1-1; 8 bases map to TRBD1. After removal of 5 bases from V and 1 base from J, the junction contained 3 bases not matched to a gene. Germline assignment: CDR1 MGHDK and CDR2 SYGVNS. This CDR3 is 14 amino acids long. The CDR3 sequence is CASSLRGRNTEAFF. CDR3 nucleotide sequence: TGTGCCAGCAGTCTCAGGGGGCGGAACACTGAAGCTTTCTTT. The full variable domain, with the rest looked up from reference TRBV25-1 and TRBJ1-1, is EADIYQTPRYLVIGTGKKITLECSQTMGHDKMYWYQQDPGMELHLIHYSYGVNSTEKGDLSSESTVSRIRTEHFPLTLESARPSHTSQYLCASSLRGRNTEAFFGQGTRLTVV.

The chain carries TRBV6-4 and TRBJ2-7; TRBD1 is a possible D gene (6 bases). Looked up from germline, CDR1 is MRHNA and CDR2 is SNTAGT. CDR3 length: 16 residues. Trimming stripped 3 bases from V and 3 bases from J, with 18 bases between. CDR3 coding DNA: TGTGCCAGCAGTGAACCCGGGACACTCTTTGTCTACGAGCAGTACTTC. Encoded protein: CASSEPGTLFVYEQYF.

Written as DNA, the CDR3 is TGCAGCGTCCGACAGGGCGGCACTGAAGCTTTCTTT. It codes for CSVRQGGTEAFF. The chain is built from TRBV29-1 and TRBJ1-1, with 7 bases matching TRBD1. This CDR3 comprises 12 residues. Germline loops: CDR1 SQVTM, CDR2 ANQGSEA. V gave up 6 bases and J gave up 4 bases; unmatched junction bases: 5.

The CDR3 spells CASSEAGGSNQPQHF. The CDR3 bases are TGTGCCAGCAGTGAAGCGGGCGGTAGCAATCAGCCCCAGCATTTT. The chain combines TRBV6-1 with TRBJ1-5; D call uncertain. CDR1 and CDR2 from the germline V gene are MNHNS and SASEGT. This CDR3 is 15 amino acids long. Trimming shortened V by 0 bases and J by 0 bases, and 6 bases separated the two germline ends.